This T cell receptor (beta chain) was recovered during a study of cytomegalovirus exposure and HLA in healthy donors. Regarding the study as a whole: High sensitivity and specificity were reportedly achieved when the classifier diagnosed cytomegalovirus status. Rarity characterized most TCR sequences, yet some public TCRs appeared in many donors.

Germline CDR1 reads SNHLY; CDR2 reads FYNNEI. CDR3 length equals 16 residues. Trimming pared 6 bases from V and 2 bases from J, leaving 18 bases between. PCR used 60 Vbeta primers and 13 Jbeta primers. The table came from immunoSEQ multiplex PCR; TCRdb's copy has only in-frame clones and leaves some out. The table includes some 140,000 clones, 70% to 80% detected once. Turning to this clone: Its antigen is not known.

This chain joins TRBV2 and TRBJ2-3; D may be TRBD2 (6 bases). Sequencing was performed on PBMCs. The clonotype originates from a man younger than 45 in good health and CMV-seronegative. CDR3 sequence reads: CASRDRYREDTDTQYF. DNA for the CDR3: TGTGCCAGCAGGGATAGATATAGGGAGGACACAGATACGCAGTATTTT.